This T cell receptor (beta chain) is from a study of cytomegalovirus exposure and HLA in healthy donors. Points from the study as a whole: A link between a missense DCLRE1C variant and TCR beta V- and J-gene trimming emerged from a later analysis.

About this clone itself: The antigen is undetermined.

The PCR contained 60 Vbeta and 13 Jbeta primers. The assay was immunoSEQ multiplex PCR, and TCRdb's table has in-frame clones only and misses some. This sample's clone table lists about 48,000 clones. Germline lookup yields CDR1 MNHEY and CDR2 SVGAGI. CDR3 length: 14 residues. V shed 7 bases and J 5 bases; nucleotides not matched to a gene: 8. The sequence was obtained from a male donor in good health and CMV-seropositive. The gene calls are TRBV6-5 and TRBJ2-7; 10 bases line up with TRBD1. Sample: PBMCs. In nucleotides, the CDR3 is TGTGCCAGCACCCCCGGGACAGGGGATGACGAGCAGTACTTC. It translates to CASTPGTGDDEQYF.